A single sample gave rise to the 5 T cell receptor beta chains below, sequenced in a study of identical twins. TCRdb re-derived calls from the 5' RACE reads in MiXCR, one entry per CDR3 protein. The data contain a few hundred thousand distinct CDR3 sequences, less than 20% of them singletons. Sequencing used naive T cells sorted from blood. These receptors came from a man aged 45-60 years in good health.

In its sample, this clonotype was seen a few times. The chain carries TRBV27 and TRBJ1-2, with D perhaps TRBD1 (6 bases). The V end was cut by 5 bases, the J end by 4 bases, with 14 bases between. The CDR3 has 14 residues. Germline V CDR1 and CDR2: MNHEY, SMNVEV (reference sequence). In DNA form, the CDR3 reads TGTGCCAGCAGTCCCCCGGGGGCTGTCTATGGCTACACCTTC. Translated, it gives CASSPPGAVYGYTF.

The rearrangement links TRBV2 to TRBJ2-1; 8 bases map to TRBD2. The germline CDR1 and CDR2 sequences are SNHLY and FYNNEI. V lost 8 bases and J lost 2; bases outside the gene matches: 8. This CDR3 spans 15 amino acids. The chain's CDR3 is CASREGRGPYNEQFF. CDR3 nucleotide sequence: TGTGCCAGCCGGGAGGGCAGGGGCCCCTACAATGAGCAGTTCTTC.

This clonotype was detected a few times. This rearrangement joins TRBV29-1 to TRBJ1-2; 8 bases fit TRBD1. This CDR3 is built from 14 residues. The germline V gene encodes CDR1 SQVTM and CDR2 ANQGSEA. J lost 8 bases, V lost 0 bases, and 8 bases had no gene match. The CDR3 protein is CSVEDWGQAGGYTF. CDR3 in DNA: TGCAGCGTTGAAGATTGGGGACAGGCTGGAGGCTACACCTTC.

The chain has TRBV20-1 and TRBJ1-5; TRBD1 matches at 7 bases. There are 15 residues in the CDR3. Germline V gene data show CDR1 as DFQATT and CDR2 as SNEGSKA (reference sequence). Unmatched junction bases numbered 13, after V lost 6 bases and J lost 5 bases. The CDR3 sequence: CSAPGGTFRDQPQHF. CDR3 DNA: TGCAGTGCCCCAGGGGGGACTTTTAGGGATCAGCCCCAGCATTTT.

The J gene is TRBJ2-3, the V gene TRBV6-2 or TRBV6-3, with D possibly being TRBD2 (6 bases). V shed 0 bases and J shed 11 bases, with 21 bases lying between them. CDR3 size: 16 residues. Germline V CDR1 and CDR2: MNHEY, SVGEGT. The DNA of the CDR3 is TGTGCCAGCAGTTACTCGACGACCCAGCGGGTCCCTCGGCAGTATTTT. Translated, it gives CASSYSTTQRVPRQYF.